These 27 T cell receptor beta chains came from one sample sequenced in a study of somatic mutations in cytotoxic T cells in rheumatoid arthritis. Some clones are missing from TCRdb's copy, which holds only in-frame ones; the method was immunoSEQ multiplex PCR. The sample holds 20,000 to 25,000 clones, just over 85% seen once. Input material: CD8+ T cells sorted from blood. These receptors all come from a woman aged 50 to 60 in good health.

The rearrangement uses TRBV9 and TRBJ2-1, with 10 nucleotides matching TRBD2. Germline loops: CDR1 SGDLS, CDR2 YYNGEE. The CDR3 spans 14 residues. Trimming at V came to 4 bases and at J to 8 bases, leaving 6 bases not matched to a gene. The CDR3 nucleotides are TGTGCCAGCAGCAAGAGCGGGGGGGTTCATGAGCAGTTCTTC. Translation: CASSKSGGVHEQFF.

J is TRBJ1-5 and V is TRBV15; tentatively, D is TRBD1 (5 bases). V was pared by 5 bases and J by 6 bases, with 17 bases between. From germline, CDR1 is LNHNV and CDR2 YYDKDF (reference sequence). This CDR3 is built from 15 residues. CDR3: CATSHQGGAAQPQHF. The CDR3 nucleotides are TGTGCCACCAGCCATCAAGGAGGGGCTGCTCAGCCCCAGCATTTT.

The chain employs TRBV10-2 and TRBJ2-1; D not certain. The germline gives CDR1 WSHSY, CDR2 SAAADI. Trimming removed 3 bases from V and 6 bases from J, with 18 bases in between. This CDR3 has 16 residues. The CDR3, as DNA: TGCGCCAGCAGTGATCAGGTGAAGGGCGACTTCAATGAGCAGTTCTTC. This gives the protein CASSDQVKGDFNEQFF.

The chain combines TRBV5-6 with TRBJ2-5; the match to TRBD2 covers 7 bases. V was pared by 2 bases and J by 0 bases, with 1 base of the junction left unmatched. Germline lookup yields CDR1 SGHDT and CDR2 YYEEEE. The CDR3 loop spans 14 amino acids. CDR3 in amino acids: CASSLGTNQETQYF. The DNA for the CDR3 is TGTGCCAGCAGCTTAGGGACTAACCAAGAGACCCAGTACTTC. Full variable domain (remainder filled in from reference TRBV5-6 and TRBJ2-5): DAGVTQSPTHLIKTRGQQVTLRCSPKSGHDTVSWYQQALGQGPQFIFQYYEEEERQRGNFPDRFSGHQFPNYSSELNVNALLLGDSALYLCASSLGTNQETQYFGPGTRLLVL.

The V call is TRBV28, the J call TRBJ1-2; TRBD1 aligns across 8 bases. CDR3 length: 16 amino acids. Germline CDR1 is MDHEN and CDR2 is SYDVKM. J was trimmed by 5 bases and V by 5 bases; bases with no gene match: 13. The CDR3 DNA reads as TGTGCCAGCAGTCCGACAGTGGCGGACAGGGAGTATGGCTACACCTTC. This translates into CASSPTVADREYGYTF.

The DNA for the CDR3 is TGTGCCAGCAAGACACTCATAGGGACCCAGTACTTC. It yields the protein CASKTLIGTQYF. This rearrangement joins TRBV28 to TRBJ2-5; D gene ambiguous. V was trimmed by 7 bases and J by 7 bases, leaving 13 bases between them. This CDR3 contains 12 residues. Germline CDR1 is MDHEN and CDR2 is SYDVKM.

The chain employs TRBV6-1 and TRBJ2-5; perhaps TRBD2 as D (6 bases). The CDR3 is 10 residues long. In germline, CDR1 is MNHNS, CDR2 SASEGT. Here the CDR3 reads CALAWETQYF. CDR3 nucleotide sequence: TGTGCTCTAGCGTGGGAGACCCAGTACTTC.

The V call is TRBV12-5, the J call TRBJ2-7; no reliable D call. CDR1 and CDR2 (germline): LGHNT, FRNRAP. The length of the CDR3 is 16 residues. Trimming took off 3 bases at V and 4 bases at J, with 19 bases between the two ends. CDR3 protein: CASGLNGPNTAYEQYF. The DNA for the CDR3 is TGTGCTAGTGGTTTAAACGGCCCAAATACAGCGTACGAGCAGTACTTC.

With respect to this clone: This sample includes further DNA sequences coding for the same CDR3. The rearrangement uses TRBV9 and TRBJ1-4, with D possibly matching TRBD1 (5 bases). Germline V CDR1 and CDR2: SGDLS, YYNGEE. This CDR3 is built from 15 residues. The V and J ends lost 0 bases and 0 bases respectively, with 6 bases between them. The CDR3 here is CASSVGGATNEKLFF. DNA of the CDR3: TGTGCCAGCAGCGTAGGGGGGGCAACTAATGAAAAACTGTTTTTT.

The rearrangement joins TRBV30 to TRBJ1-1; D gene unclear. With 1 base removed from V and 3 bases from J, the gap between germline ends came to 15 bases. CDR1 and CDR2 (germline): GTSNPN, SVGIG (reference sequence). The CDR3 is made up of 15 amino acids. CDR3 sequence reads: CAWSAPDPSHTEAFF. DNA for the CDR3: TGTGCCTGGAGTGCCCCCGACCCATCCCACACTGAAGCTTTCTTT.

The chain employs TRBV2 and TRBJ2-7; D remains ambiguous. The germline gives CDR1 SNHLY, CDR2 FYNNEI. The CDR3 extends over 13 amino acids. The V and J ends lost 4 bases and 10 bases respectively, with 17 bases between them. The CDR3 coding sequence is TGTGCCAGCAGTGCGAGCCTCCTCAGGCGCCAGTACTTC. Its translation is CASSASLLRRQYF.

The chain recombines TRBV7-2 with TRBJ2-5; D call uncertain. Germline values: CDR1 SGHTA, CDR2 FQGNSA. The CDR3 is made up of 13 amino acids. Trimming left V 0 bases short and J 5 bases short, with 7 bases between. CDR3 loop: CASSLARWETQYF. The CDR3 DNA reads as TGTGCCAGCAGCTTAGCGAGATGGGAGACCCAGTACTTC.

The genes are TRBV28 and TRBJ1-2; D unresolved. CDR1 and CDR2 (germline): MDHEN, SYDVKM. Trimming shortened V by 5 bases and J by 4 bases, and 8 bases separated the two germline ends. The CDR3 sequence is 12 residues long. Here the CDR3 DNA reads TGTGCCAGCAGTCCCAACCTCTATGGCTACACCTTC. Encoded protein: CASSPNLYGYTF.

This chain joins TRBV27 and TRBJ2-1; 12 bases fit TRBD2. Germline V gene data show CDR1 as MNHEY and CDR2 as SMNVEV (reference sequence). The CDR3 is 17 residues long. The V segment lost 3 bases and the J segment 7 bases; nucleotides outside the gene matches: 10. The CDR3 region is CASSFLGLAGTVNEQFF. The CDR3 coding sequence is TGTGCCAGCAGTTTTTTAGGACTAGCGGGGACAGTTAATGAGCAGTTCTTC.

CDR3 sequence (DNA): TGTGCCAGCAGCGGCGGGGCAACCTACGAGCAGTACTTC. Translating gives CASSGGATYEQYF. This chain connects TRBV9 to TRBJ2-7, with D tentatively TRBD2 (6 bases). Trimming stripped 3 bases from V and 2 bases from J, with 9 bases between. This CDR3 region has 13 residues. The germline V gene encodes CDR1 SGDLS and CDR2 YYNGEE.

V gene TRBV29-1 combines with J gene TRBJ2-7; TRBD1 matches 8 bases. The CDR3 spans 12 residues. CDR1 and CDR2 from the germline V gene are SQVTM and ANQGSEA. Trimming cost V 6 bases and J 2 bases; bases outside gene matches: 3. The CDR3 region is CSVVGQAYEQYF. In nucleotides, the CDR3 is TGCAGCGTAGTGGGACAGGCCTACGAGCAGTACTTC.

The rearrangement uses TRBV7-9 and TRBJ2-3, with TRBD2 as a possible D gene (7 bases). V dropped 1 base and J dropped 4 bases, with 24 bases sitting between them. The CDR3 has 19 amino acids. CDR1 and CDR2 from the germline V gene are SEHNR and FQNEAQ (reference sequence). The DNA of the CDR3 is TGTGCCAGCAGCTTAGAGGCAGGGGAGAGACTAGCATCCGCAGATACGCAGTATTTT. Translation gives CASSLEAGERLASADTQYF.

The rearrangement joins TRBV18 to TRBJ2-7; 8 bases match TRBD1. In germline, CDR1 is KGHSH, CDR2 LQKENI. CDR3 length equals 15 residues. The trim removed 3 bases at V and 3 bases at J, leaving 7 bases unmatched. This CDR3 reads CASSPVDREFYEQYF. The CDR3 DNA follows: TGTGCCAGCTCACCGGTGGACAGGGAGTTCTACGAGCAGTACTTC.

The J gene is TRBJ1-4, the V gene TRBV11-2; D is unresolved. The CDR3 contains 15 residues. Trimming stripped 0 bases from V and 8 bases from J, with 13 bases between. CDR1 SGHAT and CDR2 FQNNGV come from the germline V gene. The CDR3 nucleotides are TGTGCCAGCAGCTTAGATCGGCCCGGGCGGGAAAAACTGTTTTTT. Translating gives CASSLDRPGREKLFF. Combining the CDR3 with reference TRBV11-2 and TRBJ1-4 gives the whole variable domain EAGVAQSPRYKIIEKRQSVAFWCNPISGHATLYWYQQILGQGPKLLIQFQNNGVVDDSQLPKDRFSAERLKGVDSTLKIQPAKLEDSAVYLCASSLDRPGREKLFFGSGTQLSVL.

The V and J genes are TRBV28 and TRBJ1-1; D gene uncertain. V was cut by 5 bases and J by 3 bases, with 22 bases left in between. The CDR3 loop spans 17 amino acids. Looked up from germline, CDR1 is MDHEN and CDR2 is SYDVKM. CDR3 residues: CASSSKLRPVPDTEAFF. The CDR3 nucleotides are TGTGCCAGCAGTAGCAAGCTCCGCCCGGTCCCGGACACTGAAGCTTTCTTT. The whole variable domain, filled in from reference TRBV28 and TRBJ1-1, reads DVKVTQSSRYLVKRTGEKVFLECVQDMDHENMFWYRQDPGLGLRLIYFSYDVKMKEKGDIPEGYSVSREKKERFSLILESASTNQTSMYLCASSSKLRPVPDTEAFFGQGTRLTVV.

This clone was seen a few times. The V gene is TRBV4-3, the J gene TRBJ1-3, with D uncertain. The CDR3 is 16 amino acids. Trimming removed 3 bases at V and 0 bases at J, with 12 bases between. CDR1 LGHNA and CDR2 YSLEER come from the germline V gene. The CDR3 DNA reads as TGCGCCAGCAGCCACCTACTCGACGACTCTGGAAACACCATATATTTT. Amino acids: CASSHLLDDSGNTIYF.

The chain couples TRBV4-3 to TRBJ1-3, with TRBD1 matching 8 bases. CDR3 length: 16 amino acids. J gave up 0 bases and V 2 bases, and 3 bases lay outside the gene matches. The V gene's germline CDR1 is LGHNA and CDR2 YSLEER. CDR3 loop: CASSQWDRSSGNTIYF. In nucleotides, the CDR3 is TGCGCCAGCAGCCAATGGGACAGGAGCTCTGGAAACACCATATATTTT.

The chain links TRBV27 to TRBJ2-3; D might be TRBD2 (5 bases). Trimming left V 2 bases short and J 1 base short, with 10 bases between. The CDR3 sequence is 15 residues long. The germline CDR1 and CDR2 sequences are MNHEY and SMNVEV (reference sequence). The CDR3 DNA sequence: TGTGCCAGCAGTTTAGCTGCGCGGGGCACAGATACGCAGTATTTT. Its protein is CASSLAARGTDTQYF.

The chain uses TRBV6-4 and TRBJ2-1; 10 bases map to TRBD2. In germline, CDR1 is MRHNA, CDR2 SNTAGT. This CDR3 is 15 amino acids long. Losses at the gene ends were 2 bases for V and 6 bases for J; bases not matched to a gene: 4. The CDR3 protein is CASSDEPSGGNEQFF. The CDR3 DNA reads as TGTGCCAGCAGTGACGAGCCTAGCGGGGGCAATGAGCAGTTCTTC.

The chain links TRBV7-2 to TRBJ1-2; no firm D call. The V end lost 3 bases, the J end lost 2 bases, and 7 bases lay between the germline ends. Germline lookup yields CDR1 SGHTA and CDR2 FQGNSA. CDR3 length: 13 residues. This CDR3 reads CASSLLGNYGYTF. CDR3 sequence (DNA): TGTGCCAGCAGCTTGCTCGGAAACTATGGCTACACCTTC.

V is TRBV29-1 and J is TRBJ1-1, with 7 bases matching TRBD1. The CDR3 spans 14 residues. J gave up 4 bases and V 4 bases, and 9 bases lay outside the gene matches. CDR1 is SQVTM, CDR2 ANQGSEA, per germline. CDR3 region: CSVGDRVGGTEAFF. CDR3 sequence (DNA): TGCAGCGTTGGCGACAGGGTCGGGGGCACTGAAGCTTTCTTT. Full variable domain (remainder filled in from reference TRBV29-1 and TRBJ1-1): SAVISQKPSRDICQRGTSLTIQCQVDSQVTMMFWYRQQPGQSLTLIATANQGSEATYESGFVIDKFPISRPNLTFSTLTVSNMSPEDSSIYLCSVGDRVGGTEAFFGQGTRLTVV.

The rearrangement joins TRBV5-6 to TRBJ1-5, with a possible D match to TRBD1 (6 bases). CDR3 length: 14 residues. The germline V gene has CDR1 SGHDT and CDR2 YYEEEE. Trimming stripped 1 base from V and 5 bases from J, with 10 bases between. The CDR3 protein is CASSLWGPYQPQHF. The CDR3 DNA reads as TGTGCCAGCAGCTTGTGGGGGCCTTATCAGCCCCAGCATTTT.